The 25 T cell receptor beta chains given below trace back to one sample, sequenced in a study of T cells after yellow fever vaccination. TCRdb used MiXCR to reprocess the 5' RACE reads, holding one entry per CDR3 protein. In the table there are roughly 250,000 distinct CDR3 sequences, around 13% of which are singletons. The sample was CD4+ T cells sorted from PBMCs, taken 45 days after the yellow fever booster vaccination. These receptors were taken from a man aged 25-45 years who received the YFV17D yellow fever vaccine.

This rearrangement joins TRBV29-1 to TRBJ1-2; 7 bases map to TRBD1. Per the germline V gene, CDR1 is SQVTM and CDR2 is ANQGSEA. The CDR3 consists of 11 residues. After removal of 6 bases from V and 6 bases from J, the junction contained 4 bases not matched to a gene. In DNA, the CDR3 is TGCAGCGTGACAGGGTCGCATGGCTACACCTTC. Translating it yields CSVTGSHGYTF. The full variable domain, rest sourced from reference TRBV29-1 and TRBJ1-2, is SAVISQKPSRDICQRGTSLTIQCQVDSQVTMMFWYRQQPGQSLTLIATANQGSEATYESGFVIDKFPISRPNLTFSTLTVSNMSPEDSSIYLCSVTGSHGYTFGSGTRLTVV.

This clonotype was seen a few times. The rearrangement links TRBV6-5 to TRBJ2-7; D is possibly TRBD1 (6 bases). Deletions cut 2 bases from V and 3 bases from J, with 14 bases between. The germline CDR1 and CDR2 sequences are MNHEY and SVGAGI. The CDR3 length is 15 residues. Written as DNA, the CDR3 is TGTGCCAGCAGTTACAACGTCCTAGGGGGCTACGAGCAGTACTTC. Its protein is CASSYNVLGGYEQYF.

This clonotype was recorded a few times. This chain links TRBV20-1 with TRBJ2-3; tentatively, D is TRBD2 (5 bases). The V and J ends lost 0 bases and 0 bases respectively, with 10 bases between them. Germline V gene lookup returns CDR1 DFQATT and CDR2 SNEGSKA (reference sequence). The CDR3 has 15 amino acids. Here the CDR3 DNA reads TGCAGTGCTAGAGATGCGGGTACTAGCACAGATACGCAGTATTTT. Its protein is CSARDAGTSTDTQYF.

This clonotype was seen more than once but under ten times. CDR3: CASSLPGLAGETQYF. DNA of the CDR3: TGTGCCAGCAGTTTACCGGGACTAGCGGGAGAGACCCAGTACTTC. This chain uses TRBV12-3 or TRBV12-4 with TRBJ2-5; 12 bases are shared with TRBD2. The CDR3 length is 15 residues. The V segment lost 2 bases and the J segment 4 bases; nucleotides outside the gene matches: 2.

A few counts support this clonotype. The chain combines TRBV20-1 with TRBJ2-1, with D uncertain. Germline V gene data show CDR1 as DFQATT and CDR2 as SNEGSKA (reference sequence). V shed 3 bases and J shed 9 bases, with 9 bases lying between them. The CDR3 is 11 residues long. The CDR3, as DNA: TGCAGTGCTAGGGATATGGGTGAGCAGTTCTTC. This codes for CSARDMGEQFF.

The CDR3 is CASSLGGWSWANVLTF. The DNA for the CDR3 is TGTGCCAGCAGCTTGGGAGGCTGGTCTTGGGCCAACGTCCTGACTTTC. The chain uses TRBV5-6 and TRBJ2-6; no definite D call. This CDR3 is 16 amino acids long. Trimming shortened V by 0 bases and J by 5 bases, and 12 bases separated the two germline ends. The germline gives CDR1 SGHDT, CDR2 YYEEEE.

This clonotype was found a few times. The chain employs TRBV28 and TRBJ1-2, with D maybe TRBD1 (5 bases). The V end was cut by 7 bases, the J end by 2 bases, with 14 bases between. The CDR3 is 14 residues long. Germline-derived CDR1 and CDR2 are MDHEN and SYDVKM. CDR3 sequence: CASTLGRNNYGYTF. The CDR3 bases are TGTGCCAGCACCTTGGGGCGCAACAACTATGGCTACACCTTC.

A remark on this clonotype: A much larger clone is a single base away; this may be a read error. CDR3 sequence reads: CASSAQGSGQLFF. The CDR3 nucleotides read TGTGCCAGCAGCGCCCAGGGGTCCGGGCAGCTGTTTTTT. This chain links TRBV7-6 with TRBJ2-2; maybe TRBD1 (6 bases). Per germline, CDR1 SGHVS and CDR2 FNYEAQ. This CDR3 region has 13 residues.

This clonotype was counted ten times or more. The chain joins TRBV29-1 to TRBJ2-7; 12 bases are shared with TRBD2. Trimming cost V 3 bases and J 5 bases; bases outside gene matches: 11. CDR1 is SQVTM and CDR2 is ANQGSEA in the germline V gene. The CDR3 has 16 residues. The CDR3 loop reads CSVDKKTSGSPHEQYF. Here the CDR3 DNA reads TGCAGCGTTGACAAAAAGACTAGCGGGAGTCCCCACGAGCAGTACTTC.

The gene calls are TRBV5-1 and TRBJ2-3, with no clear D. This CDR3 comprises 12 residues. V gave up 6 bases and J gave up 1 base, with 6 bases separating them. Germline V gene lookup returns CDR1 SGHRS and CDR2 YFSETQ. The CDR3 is CASNPGTDTQYF. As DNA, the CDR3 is TGCGCCAGCAATCCGGGCACAGATACGCAGTATTTT.

CDR3 in DNA: TGCAGTGCTGAAGTGCGGGACAGGGGGCGCGACGAGCAGTACTTC. This translates into CSAEVRDRGRDEQYF. V and J are TRBV20-1 and TRBJ2-7; TRBD1 matches at 12 bases. Germline CDR1 DFQATT, CDR2 SNEGSKA (reference sequence). V lost 5 bases and J lost 5; bases outside the gene matches: 10. CDR3 length: 15 residues.

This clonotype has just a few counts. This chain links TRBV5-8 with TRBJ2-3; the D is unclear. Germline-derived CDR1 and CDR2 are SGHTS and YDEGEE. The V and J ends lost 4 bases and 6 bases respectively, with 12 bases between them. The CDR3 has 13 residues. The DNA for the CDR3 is TGTGCCAGCAGCGTCCCAGCTACTGATACGCAGTATTTT. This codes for CASSVPATDTQYF.

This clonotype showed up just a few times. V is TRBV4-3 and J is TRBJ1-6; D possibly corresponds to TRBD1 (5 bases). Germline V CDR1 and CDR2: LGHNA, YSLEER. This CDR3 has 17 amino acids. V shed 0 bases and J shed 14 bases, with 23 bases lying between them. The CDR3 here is CASSQDRASGASLALHF. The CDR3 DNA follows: TGCGCCAGCAGCCAAGATCGGGCTTCCGGGGCTTCCTTGGCCCTCCACTTT.

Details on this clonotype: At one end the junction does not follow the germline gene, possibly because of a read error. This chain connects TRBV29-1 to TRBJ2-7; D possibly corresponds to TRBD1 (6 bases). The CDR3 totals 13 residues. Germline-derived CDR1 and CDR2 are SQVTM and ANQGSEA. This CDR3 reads CSVETGDSCEQYF. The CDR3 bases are TGCAGCGTTGAGACAGGAGATTCCTGCGAGCAGTACTTC.

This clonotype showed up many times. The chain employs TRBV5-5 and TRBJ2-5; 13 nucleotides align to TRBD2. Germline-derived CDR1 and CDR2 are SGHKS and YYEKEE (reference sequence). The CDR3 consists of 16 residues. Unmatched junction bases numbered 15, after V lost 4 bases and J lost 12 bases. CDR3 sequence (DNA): TGTGCCAGCAGCGCCCGCCCCGGGACTAGCGGGGCGGCCGAGTACTTC. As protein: CASSARPGTSGAAEYF.

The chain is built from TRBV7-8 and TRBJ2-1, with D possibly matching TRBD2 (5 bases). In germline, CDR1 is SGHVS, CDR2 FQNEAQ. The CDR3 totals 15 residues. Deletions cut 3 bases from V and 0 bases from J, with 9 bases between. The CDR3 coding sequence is TGTGCCAGCAGCTTTGGGAGAGTCTCCTACAATGAGCAGTTCTTC. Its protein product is CASSFGRVSYNEQFF.

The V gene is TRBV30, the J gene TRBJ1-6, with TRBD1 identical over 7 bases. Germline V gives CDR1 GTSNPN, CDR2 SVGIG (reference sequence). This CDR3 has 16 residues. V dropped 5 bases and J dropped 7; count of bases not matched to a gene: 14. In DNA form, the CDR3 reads TGTGCCTGGGGCCAACGTACAGGGGCTCGGAATTCACCCCTCCACTTT. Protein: CAWGQRTGARNSPLHF.

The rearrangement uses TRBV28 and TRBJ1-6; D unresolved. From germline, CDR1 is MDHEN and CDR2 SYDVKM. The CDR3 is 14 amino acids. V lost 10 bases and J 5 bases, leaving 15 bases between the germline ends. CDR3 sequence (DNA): TGTGCCACCCGGTCGGGGTTTAATAATTCACCCCTCCACTTT. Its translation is CATRSGFNNSPLHF.

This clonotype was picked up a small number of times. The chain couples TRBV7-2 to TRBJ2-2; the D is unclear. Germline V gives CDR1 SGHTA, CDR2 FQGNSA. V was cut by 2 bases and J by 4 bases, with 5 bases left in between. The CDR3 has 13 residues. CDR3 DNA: TGTGCCAGCAGCTTACCACGCACCGGGGAGCTGTTTTTT. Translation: CASSLPRTGELFF.

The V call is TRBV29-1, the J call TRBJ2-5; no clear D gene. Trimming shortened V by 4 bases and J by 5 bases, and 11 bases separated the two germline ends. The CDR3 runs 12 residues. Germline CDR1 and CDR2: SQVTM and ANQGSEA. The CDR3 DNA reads TGCAGCGTTGGGTCGTTGCTGGAGACCCAGTACTTC. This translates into CSVGSLLETQYF.

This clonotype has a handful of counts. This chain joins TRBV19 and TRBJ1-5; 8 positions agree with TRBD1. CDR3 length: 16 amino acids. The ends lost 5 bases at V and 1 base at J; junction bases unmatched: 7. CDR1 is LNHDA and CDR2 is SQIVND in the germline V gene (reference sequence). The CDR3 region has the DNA TGTGCCAGTAGTTCCAAGACAGGGGCGAGCAATCAGCCCCAGCATTTT. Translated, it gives CASSSKTGASNQPQHF.

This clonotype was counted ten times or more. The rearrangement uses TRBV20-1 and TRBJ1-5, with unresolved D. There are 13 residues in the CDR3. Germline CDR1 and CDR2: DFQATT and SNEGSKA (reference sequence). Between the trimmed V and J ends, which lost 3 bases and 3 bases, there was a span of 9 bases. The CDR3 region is CSASSGPNQPQHF. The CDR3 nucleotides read TGCAGTGCTAGCTCCGGCCCCAATCAGCCCCAGCATTTT.

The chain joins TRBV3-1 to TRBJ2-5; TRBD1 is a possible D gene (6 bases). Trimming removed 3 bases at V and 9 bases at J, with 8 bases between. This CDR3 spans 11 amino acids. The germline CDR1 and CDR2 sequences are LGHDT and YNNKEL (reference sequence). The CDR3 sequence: CASSHAGAQYF. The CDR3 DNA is TGTGCCAGCAGCCACGCAGGGGCCCAGTACTTC.

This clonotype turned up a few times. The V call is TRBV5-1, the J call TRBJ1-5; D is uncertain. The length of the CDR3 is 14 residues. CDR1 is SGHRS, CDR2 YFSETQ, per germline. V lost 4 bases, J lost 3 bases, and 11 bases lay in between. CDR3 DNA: TGCGCCAGCAGCCGAACTGGCGACAATCAGCCCCAGCATTTT. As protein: CASSRTGDNQPQHF.

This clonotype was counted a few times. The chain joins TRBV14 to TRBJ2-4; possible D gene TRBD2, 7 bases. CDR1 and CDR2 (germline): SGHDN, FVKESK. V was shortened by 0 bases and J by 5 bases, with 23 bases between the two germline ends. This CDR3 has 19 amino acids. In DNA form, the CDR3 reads TGTGCCAGCAGCCAAGATTGGAGGCGCCCAGGGGAGGGCGAAAACATTCAGTACTTC. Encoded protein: CASSQDWRRPGEGENIQYF.